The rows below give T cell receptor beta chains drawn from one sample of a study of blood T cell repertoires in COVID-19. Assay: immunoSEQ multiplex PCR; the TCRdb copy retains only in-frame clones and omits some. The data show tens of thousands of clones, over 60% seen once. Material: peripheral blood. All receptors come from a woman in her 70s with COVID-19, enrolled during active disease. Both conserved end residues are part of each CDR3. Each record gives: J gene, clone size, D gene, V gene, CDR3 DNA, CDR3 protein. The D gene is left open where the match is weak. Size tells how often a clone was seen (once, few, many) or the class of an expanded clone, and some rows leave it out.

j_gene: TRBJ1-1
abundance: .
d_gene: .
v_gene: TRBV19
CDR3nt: TGTGCCAGTAGCCGGGGATTTACTGAAGCTTTCTTT
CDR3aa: CASSRGFTEAFF

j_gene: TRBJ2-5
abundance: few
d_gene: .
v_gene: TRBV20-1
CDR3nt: TGCAGTGCTAGAGCAGAAGAGACCCAGTACTTC
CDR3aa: CSARAEETQYF

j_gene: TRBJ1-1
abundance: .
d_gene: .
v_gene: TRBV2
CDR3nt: TGTGCCAGCAGGGACACAAACACAGGGACTGAAGCTTTCTTT
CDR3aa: CASRDTNTGTEAFF

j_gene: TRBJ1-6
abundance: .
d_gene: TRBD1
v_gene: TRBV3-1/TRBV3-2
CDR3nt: TGTGCCAGCAACGACAGGGGGCAATCACCCCTCCACTTT
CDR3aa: CASNDRGQSPLHF

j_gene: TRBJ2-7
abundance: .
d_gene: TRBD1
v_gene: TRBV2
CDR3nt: TGTGCCAGTACCGGGACAGGGGACTACGAGCAGTACTTC
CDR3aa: CASTGTGDYEQYF

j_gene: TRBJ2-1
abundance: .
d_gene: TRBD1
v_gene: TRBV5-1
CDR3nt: TGCGCCAGCAGCAGGGACAGGGAATTTCGTGAGCAGTTCTTC
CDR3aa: CASSRDREFREQFF

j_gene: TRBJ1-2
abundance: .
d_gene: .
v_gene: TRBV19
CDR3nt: TGTGCCAGTAGGAGGTTAGGTGGGGAGGACTATGGCTACACCTTC
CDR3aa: CASRRLGGEDYGYTF

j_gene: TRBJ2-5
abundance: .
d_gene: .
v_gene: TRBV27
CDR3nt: TGTGCCAGCACCCGGGGGGAGACCCAGTACTTC
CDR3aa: CASTRGETQYF

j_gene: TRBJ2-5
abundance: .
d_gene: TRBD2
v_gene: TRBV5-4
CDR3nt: TGTGCCAGCAGTCCCGGGGGACTAGCGGGTGGGGGGGAGACCCAGTACTTC
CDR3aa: CASSPGGLAGGGETQYF

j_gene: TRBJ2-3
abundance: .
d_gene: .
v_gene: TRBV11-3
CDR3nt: TGTGCCAGCAGCGCTGGGGCCACCACAGATACGCAGTATTTT
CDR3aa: CASSAGATTDTQYF